The 14 T cell receptor beta chains below were found in one sample sequenced in a study of blood T cell repertoires in COVID-19. Profiling relied on immunoSEQ multiplex PCR, and the TCRdb table lists in-frame clones only, not all of them. The sample consists of about 250,000 clones, roughly 84% of them appearing once. Source material: peripheral blood. These receptor sequences come from a man aged 50-59 years with active or convalescent COVID-19.

The rearrangement joins TRBV6-5 to TRBJ1-1; D might be TRBD1 (6 bases). Germline V gene lookup returns CDR1 MNHEY and CDR2 SVGAGI. V was trimmed by 11 bases and J by 6 bases, leaving 16 bases between them. The CDR3 spans 12 residues. The CDR3 DNA reads as TGTGCCGGAAAAGTAGGGGGGGCTGAAGCTTTCTTT. This encodes CAGKVGGAEAFF.

The chain has TRBV7-2 and TRBJ2-7; the match to TRBD1 covers 10 bases. The junction had 9 bases not matched to a gene; V was cut back by 2 bases and J by 5 bases. Germline V gene sequence: CDR1 SGHTA, CDR2 FQGNSA. The CDR3 has 16 amino acids. CDR3: CASSLLGTGASHEQYF. The CDR3 DNA reads TGTGCCAGCAGCTTACTTGGGACAGGGGCATCTCACGAGCAGTACTTC.

The chain combines TRBV28 with TRBJ2-2, with TRBD1 matching over 9 bases. This CDR3 contains 15 residues. V lost 8 bases and J lost 2; bases outside the gene matches: 6. Germline loops: CDR1 MDHEN, CDR2 SYDVKM. This CDR3 is CASLPGQGNTGELFF. CDR3 DNA: TGTGCCAGCCTTCCGGGACAGGGTAACACCGGGGAGCTGTTTTTT.

This CDR3 reads CASSGLAGGRVYEQYF. The CDR3, as DNA: TGTGCCAGCAGCGGACTAGCGGGGGGCCGGGTCTACGAGCAGTACTTC. The chain has TRBV28 and TRBJ2-7; 14 bases align to TRBD2. The CDR3 consists of 16 residues. V shed 6 bases and J 3 bases; nucleotides not matched to a gene: 7. CDR1 and CDR2 from the germline V gene are MDHEN and SYDVKM.

The chain couples TRBV30 to TRBJ1-1, with D possibly matching TRBD1 (5 bases). Germline-derived CDR1 and CDR2 are GTSNPN and SVGIG (reference sequence). The CDR3 consists of 15 residues. Trimming took 2 bases from V and 2 from J, leaving 15 bases between them. CDR3 in amino acids: CAWSPGLLPNTEAFF. The CDR3 DNA reads as TGTGCCTGGAGTCCGGGACTACTTCCCAACACTGAAGCTTTCTTT. Full variable domain (outside the CDR3, taken from reference TRBV30 and TRBJ1-1): SQTIHQWPATLVQPVGSPLSLECTVEGTSNPNLYWYRQAAGRGLQLLFYSVGIGQISSEVPQNLSASRPQDRQFILSSKKLLLSDSGFYLCAWSPGLLPNTEAFFGQGTRLTVV.

This clone was recorded a few times. The rearrangement links TRBV5-6 to TRBJ1-1; no clear D gene. The ends were cut back, 5 bases at V and 5 bases at J, with 16 bases in the middle. This CDR3 has 14 amino acids. The germline V gene has CDR1 SGHDT and CDR2 YYEEEE. The CDR3 here is CASSYWATLTEAFF. In nucleotides, the CDR3 is TGTGCCAGCAGTTACTGGGCCACCTTGACTGAAGCTTTCTTT.

The genes are TRBV9 and TRBJ1-1; 9 nucleotides agree with TRBD1. Germline trimming cut 4 bases from V and 4 bases from J; bases unmatched to any gene: 11. This CDR3 is 16 amino acids long. The germline V gene has CDR1 SGDLS and CDR2 YYNGEE. The CDR3 DNA follows: TGTGCCAGCAGCCCGAGGACAGGGGTTCTGTCCACTGAAGCTTTCTTT. It encodes CASSPRTGVLSTEAFF.

This chain connects TRBV10-3 to TRBJ2-4; 12 bases agree with TRBD2. The CDR3 contains 18 residues. The V and J ends lost 5 bases and 2 bases, in that order; junction bases with no gene match: 10. Germline V gene data show CDR1 as ENHRY and CDR2 as SYGVKD. The CDR3 sequence: CAISPLAGGLQSKNIQYF. The CDR3 DNA reads TGTGCCATCAGTCCTCTAGCGGGGGGGTTACAGTCCAAAAACATTCAGTACTTC.

V usage is TRBV6-2 or TRBV6-3 and J usage is TRBJ2-5, with TRBD1 identical over 8 bases. Losses at the gene ends were 2 bases for V and 5 bases for J; bases not matched to a gene: 7. From germline, CDR1 is MNHEY and CDR2 SVGEGT. This CDR3 comprises 15 residues. CDR3 coding DNA: TGTGCCAGCAGTTACGTCGCAGGGGGCTTGGAGACCCAGTACTTC. This translates into CASSYVAGGLETQYF.

This clone was found a few times. The rearrangement uses TRBV19 and TRBJ2-1; 8 nucleotides agree with TRBD2. CDR1 LNHDA and CDR2 SQIVND come from the germline V gene (reference sequence). With V trimmed by 3 bases and J by 6 bases, 4 bases remained unmatched. This CDR3 contains 14 residues. The CDR3 bases are TGTGCCAGTAGTATCGGGACTAGAGGCAATGAGCAGTTCTTC. It translates to CASSIGTRGNEQFF.

The chain links TRBV27 to TRBJ2-3; 12 bases line up with TRBD2. V lost 5 bases and J lost 1; bases outside the gene matches: 4. The CDR3 spans 16 residues. Germline CDR1 reads MNHEY; CDR2 reads SMNVEV (reference sequence). The CDR3 is CASSIRLAGGTDTQYF. For the CDR3, the DNA is TGTGCCAGCAGTATAAGACTAGCGGGGGGCACAGATACGCAGTATTTT.

This rearrangement joins TRBV28 to TRBJ2-1; D perhaps matches TRBD2 (7 bases). Germline CDR1 MDHEN, CDR2 SYDVKM. V was shortened by 5 bases and J by 0 bases, with 14 bases between the two germline ends. The CDR3 contains 16 residues. CDR3 sequence: CASSGRGGGSYNEQFF. The CDR3 coding sequence is TGTGCCAGCAGTGGGAGGGGGGGTGGCTCCTACAATGAGCAGTTCTTC.

The chain uses TRBV3-1 (or the pseudogene TRBV3-2) and TRBJ1-4; TRBD1 aligns across 10 bases. The CDR3 runs to 16 residues. The germline V gene has CDR1 LGHDT and CDR2 YNNKEL (reference sequence). Losses at the gene ends were 3 bases for V and 8 bases for J; bases not matched to a gene: 9. CDR3 loop: CASSHYRTGGDEKLFF. CDR3 DNA sequence: TGTGCCAGCAGCCACTACCGGACAGGGGGAGACGAAAAACTGTTTTTT.

This rearrangement joins TRBV9 to TRBJ2-7, with D possibly matching TRBD2 (6 bases). This CDR3 comprises 14 residues. Germline V gene lookup returns CDR1 SGDLS and CDR2 YYNGEE. V gave up 2 bases and J gave up 2 bases, with 11 bases separating them. The CDR3 DNA sequence: TGTGCCAGCAGCGTCGAGGGACTGCCCTACGAGCAGTACTTC. Its translation: CASSVEGLPYEQYF.